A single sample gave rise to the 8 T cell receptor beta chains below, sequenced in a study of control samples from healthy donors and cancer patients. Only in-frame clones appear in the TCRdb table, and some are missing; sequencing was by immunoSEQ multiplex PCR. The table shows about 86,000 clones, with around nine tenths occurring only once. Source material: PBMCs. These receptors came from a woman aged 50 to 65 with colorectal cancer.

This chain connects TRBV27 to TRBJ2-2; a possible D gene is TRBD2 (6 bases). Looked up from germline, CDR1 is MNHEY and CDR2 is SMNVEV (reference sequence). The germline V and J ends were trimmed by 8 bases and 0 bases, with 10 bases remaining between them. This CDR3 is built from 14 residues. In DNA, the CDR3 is TGTGCCAGCGGGCGGGAAGCGAACACCGGGGAGCTGTTTTTT. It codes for CASGREANTGELFF.

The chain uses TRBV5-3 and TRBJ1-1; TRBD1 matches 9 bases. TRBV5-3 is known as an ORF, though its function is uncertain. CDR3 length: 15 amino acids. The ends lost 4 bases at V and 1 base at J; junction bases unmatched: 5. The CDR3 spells CARSKGQGTNTEAFF. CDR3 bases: TGTGCCAGAAGCAAAGGACAGGGGACGAACACTGAAGCTTTCTTT.

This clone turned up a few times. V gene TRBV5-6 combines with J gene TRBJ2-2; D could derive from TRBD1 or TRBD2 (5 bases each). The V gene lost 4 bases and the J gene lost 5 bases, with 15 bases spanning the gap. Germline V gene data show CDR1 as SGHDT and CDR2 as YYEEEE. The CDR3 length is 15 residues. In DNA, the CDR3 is TGTGCCAGCAGCCCCCAGAGAGGGGTGACCGGGGAGCTGTTTTTT. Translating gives CASSPQRGVTGELFF.

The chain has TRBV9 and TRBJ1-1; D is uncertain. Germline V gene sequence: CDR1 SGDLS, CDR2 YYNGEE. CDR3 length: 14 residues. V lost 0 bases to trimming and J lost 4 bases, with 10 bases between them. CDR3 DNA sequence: TGTGCCAGCAGCGTAGGGCCGGGAGGCACTGAAGCTTTCTTT. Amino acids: CASSVGPGGTEAFF.

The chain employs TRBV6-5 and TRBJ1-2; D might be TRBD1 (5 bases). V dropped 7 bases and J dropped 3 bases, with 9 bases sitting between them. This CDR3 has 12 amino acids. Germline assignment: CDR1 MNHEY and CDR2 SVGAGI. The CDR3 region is CASTREDYGYTF. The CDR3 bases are TGTGCCAGCACCAGGGAGGACTATGGCTACACCTTC.

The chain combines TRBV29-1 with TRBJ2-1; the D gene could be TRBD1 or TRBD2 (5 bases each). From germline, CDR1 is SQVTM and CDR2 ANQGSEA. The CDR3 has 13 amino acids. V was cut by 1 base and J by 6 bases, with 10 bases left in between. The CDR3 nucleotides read TGCAGCGTTGAAGGACTGGGGGTCAATGAGCAGTTCTTC. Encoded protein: CSVEGLGVNEQFF.

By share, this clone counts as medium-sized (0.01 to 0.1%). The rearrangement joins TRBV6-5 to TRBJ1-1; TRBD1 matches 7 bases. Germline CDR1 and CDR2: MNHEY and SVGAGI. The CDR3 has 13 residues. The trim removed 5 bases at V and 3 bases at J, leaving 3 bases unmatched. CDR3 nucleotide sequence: TGTGCCAGCAGTCTGACAGGGCACACTGAAGCTTTCTTT. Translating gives CASSLTGHTEAFF.

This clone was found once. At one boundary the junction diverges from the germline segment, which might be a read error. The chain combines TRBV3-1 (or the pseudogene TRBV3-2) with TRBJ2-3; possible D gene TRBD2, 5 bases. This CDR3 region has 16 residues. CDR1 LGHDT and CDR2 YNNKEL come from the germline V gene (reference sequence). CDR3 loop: CASNQAPLRGTDTQYF. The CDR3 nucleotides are TGTGCCAGCAACCAAGCACCCCTTCGGGGAACAGATACGCAGTATTTT.